A single sample is the source of the 21 T cell receptor beta chains below, sequenced in a study of technical replicates of blood from a handful of donors. Profiled with immunoSEQ multiplex PCR; TCRdb holds only in-frame clones, not every one. The table has about 70,000 clones, about 96% seen once; the top ten hold over 0.2%. Sequenced: T cells isolated from PBMCs. All receptors come from a human donor in good health.

V usage is TRBV4-1 and J usage is TRBJ2-7; 13 bases are shared with TRBD2. The CDR3 consists of 16 residues. The ends lost 3 bases at V and 3 bases at J; junction bases unmatched: 5. Germline CDR1 is MGHRA and CDR2 is YSYEKL. CDR3 residues: CASSQGGLAGVYEQYF. The CDR3 DNA follows: TGCGCCAGCAGCCAGGGCGGACTAGCGGGAGTCTACGAGCAGTACTTC.

The chain has TRBV19 and TRBJ2-3; 12 bases fit TRBD2. Unmatched junction bases numbered 8, after V lost 4 bases and J lost 6 bases. Germline loops: CDR1 LNHDA, CDR2 SQIVND (reference sequence). The CDR3 spans 16 residues. CDR3 DNA: TGTGCCAGTAGTACTTCCGGGACTAGCGGGTTGGATACGCAGTATTTT. Protein sequence: CASSTSGTSGLDTQYF.

The chain recombines TRBV18 with TRBJ1-5; possibly TRBD1 for D (5 bases). The CDR3 consists of 15 residues. Germline V gives CDR1 KGHSH, CDR2 LQKENI. V lost 3 bases and J lost 3, with 12 bases in between. CDR3 region: CASSPGQRPNQPQHF. For the CDR3, the DNA is TGTGCCAGCTCACCCGGACAAAGGCCCAATCAGCCCCAGCATTTT.

CDR3 sequence reads: CASSDDFGGLGETQYF. The DNA of the CDR3 is TGTGCCAGCAGTGATGATTTTGGGGGGTTGGGGGAGACCCAGTACTTC. The chain recombines TRBV6-1 with TRBJ2-5, with D maybe TRBD2 (6 bases). Trimming cost V 3 bases and J 5 bases, with 19 bases left between them. CDR1 and CDR2 from the germline V gene are MNHNS and SASEGT. The CDR3 spans 16 residues.

This clone was recorded once. The chain is built from TRBV5-6 and TRBJ1-6; unclear D gene. CDR1 is SGHDT and CDR2 is YYEEEE in the germline V gene. This CDR3 is built from 15 residues. The V gene lost 0 bases and the J gene lost 2 bases, with 6 bases spanning the gap. The CDR3 loop is CASSLDGAYNSPLHF. The CDR3 DNA sequence: TGTGCCAGCAGCTTGGACGGGGCCTATAATTCACCCCTCCACTTT.

This chain connects TRBV5-1 to TRBJ2-7, with TRBD1 identical over 7 bases. Germline CDR1 SGHRS, CDR2 YFSETQ. The CDR3 runs 14 residues. V lost 4 bases to trimming and J lost 1 base; unmatched junction nucleotides: 5. CDR3 in amino acids: CASSIPGGSYEQYF. The CDR3 nucleotides are TGCGCCAGCAGCATCCCAGGGGGTTCCTACGAGCAGTACTTC. Supplemented by reference TRBV5-1 and TRBJ2-7, the full variable domain reads KAGVTQTPRYLIKTRGQQVTLSCSPISGHRSVSWYQQTPGQGLQFLFEYFSETQRNKGNFPGRFSGRQFSNSRSEMNVSTLELGDSALYLCASSIPGGSYEQYFGPGTRLTVT.

This chain uses TRBV19 with TRBJ1-2; no reliable D call. Trimming pared 2 bases from V and 7 bases from J, leaving 11 bases between. The length of the CDR3 is 13 residues. Germline values: CDR1 LNHDA, CDR2 SQIVND (reference sequence). CDR3 in amino acids: CASSIQGSGGYTF. The CDR3 DNA reads TGTGCCAGTAGTATACAAGGGAGCGGTGGCTACACCTTC.

The chain links TRBV29-1 to TRBJ2-7; TRBD1 matches 12 bases. The CDR3 is 14 amino acids. Germline CDR1 SQVTM, CDR2 ANQGSEA. V dropped 6 bases and J dropped 6; count of bases not matched to a gene: 9. The CDR3 DNA sequence: TGCAGCGTCCCCGGGACAGGGGGCGGGCGCGAGCAGTACTTC. Its translation is CSVPGTGGGREQYF.

This clone was seen only once. This chain uses TRBV4-1 with TRBJ2-7; no clear D gene. The CDR3 loop spans 15 amino acids. Trimming took off 2 bases at V and 4 bases at J, with 15 bases between the two ends. Germline loops: CDR1 MGHRA, CDR2 YSYEKL. The chain's CDR3 is CASSQTLDVGYEQYF. The CDR3 nucleotides are TGCGCCAGCAGCCAAACGCTAGATGTGGGTTACGAGCAGTACTTC.

This chain joins TRBV6-5 and TRBJ1-1, with 7 bases aligning to TRBD1. The CDR3 has 14 residues. The germline gives CDR1 MNHEY, CDR2 SVGAGI. The J segment lost 0 bases and the V segment lost 5 bases, leaving 3 bases of the junction unmatched. The CDR3 DNA reads TGTGCCAGCAGTCTAGGGGGCATGAACACTGAAGCTTTCTTT. This gives the protein CASSLGGMNTEAFF.

This chain connects TRBV10-2 to TRBJ2-3, with D possibly being TRBD2 (5 bases). Germline-derived CDR1 and CDR2 are WSHSY and SAAADI. The CDR3 runs to 13 residues. Trimming stripped 3 bases from V and 3 bases from J, with 7 bases between. The CDR3 DNA reads as TGCGCCAGCAGTGAACCGGGAACAGATACGCAGTATTTT. Translation: CASSEPGTDTQYF.

The gene calls are TRBV19 and TRBJ1-2, with D uncertain. CDR1 and CDR2 from the germline V gene are LNHDA and SQIVND (reference sequence). Trimming left V 8 bases short and J 5 bases short, with 9 bases between. This CDR3 contains 11 residues. The CDR3 region has the DNA TGTGCCAGTGACGAGGGATATGGCTACACCTTC. This codes for CASDEGYGYTF.

V gene TRBV9 combines with J gene TRBJ2-1; 10 positions match TRBD2. The CDR3 totals 13 residues. Germline-derived CDR1 and CDR2 are SGDLS and YYNGEE. After removal of 1 base from V and 13 bases from J, the junction contained 5 bases not matched to a gene. For the CDR3, the DNA is TGTGCCAGCAGCGTACTTCTAGCGGGAGTCCAGTTCTTC. Amino acid sequence: CASSVLLAGVQFF.

V is TRBV21-1 and J is TRBJ1-1. TRBV21-1 is a pseudogene segment. This CDR3 region has 13 residues. The CDR3: CASSKEVRRVAFF. CDR3 sequence (DNA): TGTGCCAGCAGCAAAGAGGTTAGGAGGGTAGCTTTCTTT.

This chain connects TRBV19 to TRBJ2-7; the D gene is possibly TRBD1 (6 bases). The V end was cut by 5 bases, the J end by 2 bases, with 7 bases between. Per the germline V gene, CDR1 is LNHDA and CDR2 is SQIVND (reference sequence). This CDR3 is built from 12 residues. The CDR3 region is CASSQGTYEQYF. The CDR3 DNA follows: TGTGCCAGTAGTCAGGGGACCTACGAGCAGTACTTC. Based on the CDR3 plus reference TRBV19 and TRBJ2-7, the full variable domain is DGGITQSPKYLFRKEGQNVTLSCEQNLNHDAMYWYRQDPGQGLRLIYYSQIVNDFQKGDIAEGYSVSREKKESFPLTVTSAQKNPTAFYLCASSQGTYEQYFGPGTRLTVT.

This chain links TRBV25-1 with TRBJ1-2, with D unresolved. Germline CDR1 MGHDK, CDR2 SYGVNS. This CDR3 region has 15 residues. The V end was cut by 4 bases, the J end by 4 bases, with 16 bases between. The CDR3 sequence is CASSGLVAGGYGYTF. The CDR3 DNA reads TGTGCCAGCAGTGGTCTTGTGGCAGGTGGCTATGGCTACACCTTC.

This clone was seen only once. V is TRBV2 and J is TRBJ1-2, with TRBD1 as a possible D gene (6 bases). The germline gives CDR1 SNHLY, CDR2 FYNNEI. V was trimmed by 11 bases and J by 4 bases, leaving 17 bases between them. The CDR3 is made up of 13 amino acids. The CDR3 reads CAPRQVPSYGYTF. The CDR3 nucleotides are TGTGCCCCTCGACAGGTACCCTCCTATGGCTACACCTTC.

The rearrangement joins TRBV30 to TRBJ2-2, with TRBD1 as a possible D gene (6 bases). Germline V gene sequence: CDR1 GTSNPN, CDR2 SVGIG (reference sequence). V lost 2 bases to trimming and J lost 4 bases, with 11 bases between them. The CDR3 sequence is 14 residues long. The CDR3 sequence is CAWSQGHFTGELFF. The CDR3 nucleotides read TGTGCCTGGAGTCAGGGACACTTCACCGGGGAGCTGTTTTTT.

This chain links TRBV6-5 with TRBJ2-7, with 9 bases fitting TRBD2. The CDR3 length is 15 residues. CDR1 MNHEY and CDR2 SVGAGI come from the germline V gene. The junction had 5 bases not matched to a gene; V was cut back by 4 bases and J by 1 base. CDR3 sequence reads: CASSFRTSVSYEQYF. The CDR3 DNA reads as TGTGCCAGCAGTTTCAGGACTAGCGTATCCTACGAGCAGTACTTC.

This chain joins TRBV11-2 and TRBJ1-1; D is uncertain. The germline V gene encodes CDR1 SGHAT and CDR2 FQNNGV. This CDR3 has 12 residues. Trimming removed 4 bases from V and 1 base from J, with 4 bases in between. CDR3 amino acids: CASSYGNTEAFF. DNA for the CDR3: TGTGCCAGCAGCTACGGGAACACTGAAGCTTTCTTT.

The chain uses TRBV2 and TRBJ1-1; 8 bases match TRBD1. CDR1 is SNHLY, CDR2 FYNNEI, per germline. V lost 1 base, J lost 11 bases, and 6 bases stayed unmatched. The CDR3 has 13 amino acids. The CDR3 DNA reads as TGTGCCAGCAGTGAAGTTACAGGACAGGGTGCTTTCTTT. This gives the protein CASSEVTGQGAFF. Using reference TRBV2 and TRBJ1-1 for the parts outside the CDR3, the full variable domain is EPEVTQTPSHQVTQMGQEVILRCVPISNHLYFYWYRQILGQKVEFLVSFYNNEISEKSEIFDDQFSVERPDGSNFTLKIRSTKLEDSAMYFCASSEVTGQGAFFGQGTRLTVV.